This T cell receptor (beta chain) was sequenced during a study of shared clonotypes between healthy human individuals. V was clipped by 2 bases and J by 4 bases, with 15 bases between them. The CDR3 contains 15 residues. From germline, CDR1 is SGHAT and CDR2 FQNNGV. The deep-level immunoSEQ assay was used. Each subset's genomic DNA was split evenly across several immunoSEQ plates. Repertoires were generated with immunoSEQ multiplex PCR, while TCRdb's copy carries only in-frame clones and drops some. Of hundreds of thousands of clones listed, almost 97% are singletons. Points from the study as a whole: Between a few donors, naive CD4 clonotypes were shared at a level of approximately 5%.

Details on this clone: Its cognate antigen is unknown.

The authors divided CD4+ cells into CD45RA+ naive and CD45RA-negative memory subsets. The chain links TRBV11-2 to TRBJ2-7; the D is unclear. Sequencing was performed on naive CD4+ T cells sorted from blood. As to subset: CD45RA+ positively selected. The receptor comes from a woman aged 30 to 39 in good health. The CDR3 sequence: CASSLTDGHEYEQYF. DNA of the CDR3: TGTGCCAGCAGCTTAACTGACGGCCATGAGTACGAGCAGTACTTC.